Each of the 10 T cell receptor beta chains below was sequenced from the same sample in a study of control samples from healthy donors and cancer patients. Assay: immunoSEQ multiplex PCR; the TCRdb copy retains only in-frame clones and omits some. The sample lists about 140,000 clones, roughly nine tenths seen once, with roughly 8.7% in the top ten. The sample consisted of blood. The receptors shown here come from a woman younger than 45 in good health.

The rearrangement joins TRBV6-5 to TRBJ1-2, with 9 bases that match TRBD1. V lost 6 bases and J lost 7; bases outside the gene matches: 12. This CDR3 spans 15 amino acids. CDR1 is MNHEY, CDR2 SVGAGI, per germline. The CDR3: CASSGQGTFGGGYTF. CDR3 nucleotides: TGTGCCAGCAGCGGACAGGGGACCTTCGGAGGTGGCTACACCTTC.

This chain connects TRBV5-6 to TRBJ1-2; TRBD1 matches 8 bases. Germline-derived CDR1 and CDR2 are SGHDT and YYEEEE. Trimming at V came to 4 bases and at J to 7 bases, leaving 6 bases not matched to a gene. This CDR3 spans 13 amino acids. The CDR3, as DNA: TGTGCCAGCAGCCAGGGGGCTGGTCGTGGCTACACCTTC. It translates to CASSQGAGRGYTF.

V and J are TRBV5-1 and TRBJ2-7, with 8 nucleotides matching TRBD2. The germline V gene encodes CDR1 SGHRS and CDR2 YFSETQ. Trimming removed 2 bases from V and 4 bases from J; junction bases left unmatched: 5. This CDR3 comprises 14 residues. The CDR3 region has the DNA TGCGCCAGCAGCTTCAGCGGGAGAGGATACGAGCAGTACTTC. It translates to CASSFSGRGYEQYF. Filled out from reference TRBV5-1 and TRBJ2-7, the complete variable domain reads KAGVTQTPRYLIKTRGQQVTLSCSPISGHRSVSWYQQTPGQGLQFLFEYFSETQRNKGNFPGRFSGRQFSNSRSEMNVSTLELGDSALYLCASSFSGRGYEQYFGPGTRLTVT.

V gene TRBV19 combines with J gene TRBJ1-1; D is possibly TRBD1 (6 bases). Germline CDR1 and CDR2: LNHDA and SQIVND (reference sequence). The CDR3 sequence is 14 residues long. The V and J ends lost 1 base and 1 base respectively, with 7 bases between them. CDR3 loop: CASSIGDKNTEAFF. The DNA for the CDR3 is TGTGCCAGTAGTATAGGGGACAAGAACACTGAAGCTTTCTTT.

This rearrangement joins TRBV3-1 (or the pseudogene TRBV3-2) to TRBJ2-3; TRBD2 agrees at 8 bases. Per germline, CDR1 LGHDT and CDR2 YNNKEL (reference sequence). V lost 3 bases, J lost 6 bases, and 11 bases stayed unmatched. This CDR3 has 16 residues. The CDR3 region is CASSHQLADQGDTQYF. CDR3 sequence (DNA): TGTGCCAGCAGCCACCAACTAGCGGATCAAGGTGATACGCAGTATTTT.

The J gene is TRBJ1-1, the V gene TRBV24-1; tentatively, D is TRBD1 (6 bases). The CDR3 totals 14 residues. CDR1 and CDR2 (germline): KGHDR, SFDVKD. V was shortened by 5 bases and J by 4 bases, with 13 bases between the two germline ends. Here the CDR3 reads CATSVSRGPTEAFF. The CDR3 bases are TGTGCCACCAGTGTCTCCAGGGGCCCCACTGAAGCTTTCTTT.

This clone was detected only a few times. The chain couples TRBV15 to TRBJ1-1, with D uncertain. Germline V gives CDR1 LNHNV, CDR2 YYDKDF (reference sequence). V was clipped by 0 bases and J by 1 base, with 3 bases between them. This CDR3 contains 13 residues. CDR3 nucleotides: TGTGCCACCAGCAGAGACGGGAACACTGAAGCTTTCTTT. Amino acid sequence: CATSRDGNTEAFF.

The chain carries TRBV5-1 and TRBJ1-2; D is possibly TRBD1 (5 bases). V lost 3 bases and J 1 base, leaving 19 bases between the germline ends. The CDR3 spans 17 residues. Germline CDR1 reads SGHRS; CDR2 reads YFSETQ. Here the CDR3 DNA reads TGCGCCAGCAGCTGGGGGGGACGGACACTCTTTAACTATGGCTACACCTTC. Protein product: CASSWGGRTLFNYGYTF.

For the CDR3, the DNA is TGTGCCACCAGTGATTTCAGGGCCCCCTATGGCTACACCTTC. Its translation: CATSDFRAPYGYTF. The rearrangement joins TRBV24-1 to TRBJ1-2; tentatively, D is TRBD1 (5 bases). The CDR3 has 14 amino acids. Germline loops: CDR1 KGHDR, CDR2 SFDVKD. With 1 base removed from V and 4 bases from J, the gap between germline ends came to 9 bases.

The chain employs TRBV6-1 and TRBJ2-2; possibly TRBD2 for D (5 bases). The CDR3 spans 16 residues. V lost 4 bases to trimming and J lost 2 bases, with 14 bases between them. Looked up from germline, CDR1 is MNHNS and CDR2 is SASEGT. The DNA of the CDR3 is TGTGCCAGCAGTGGTCTGGCGGGTCAAAACACCGGGGAGCTGTTTTTT. Translating it yields CASSGLAGQNTGELFF.